This TCR beta chain emerged from a study of blood T cell repertoires in COVID-19. Background on the study: T cells, B-cell-depleted T cells, or PBMCs provided the cDNA or gDNA that served as material.

This clone was picked up a small number of times. The CDR3 contains 14 residues. The germline V gene has CDR1 GTSNPN and CDR2 SVGIG (reference sequence). The trim removed 0 bases at V and 3 bases at J, leaving 2 bases unmatched. As originally analysed: From reference gene primer amplification, estimates of nucleated cell counts were derived. Assay: immunoSEQ multiplex PCR; the TCRdb copy retains only in-frame clones and omits some. That table is the source of V, J and clone size, and D and trimming were worked out from the DNA. Of some 150,000 clones listed, about four fifths are singletons. The TCR comes from a woman between 65 and 79 years old with acute or convalescent COVID-19. Sequencing used peripheral blood. The chain is built from TRBV30 and TRBJ1-5; 7 bases agree with TRBD1. CDR3 sequence: CAWSVGQANQPQHF. The CDR3 DNA reads TGTGCCTGGAGTGTAGGACAGGCCAATCAGCCCCAGCATTTT.